This T cell receptor (beta chain) was captured by sequencing in a study of blood T cell repertoires in COVID-19. As originally analysed: Researchers report that nucleated cell counts were estimated from reference gene primer amplification. Method: immunoSEQ multiplex PCR; TCRdb's copy keeps in-frame clones and lacks some. V, J and clone size are those of that table, while D and trimming were read from the DNA. The sample gives about 390,000 clones, over 75% of which show up once; approximately 2.4% is in the top ten. Germline values: CDR1 MNHEY, CDR2 SVGAGI. With V trimmed by 6 bases and J by 8 bases, 12 bases remained unmatched. This CDR3 has 14 residues.

V and J are TRBV6-5 and TRBJ1-2; 7 bases match TRBD1. Sample: peripheral blood. The source is a woman aged 60-75 years with COVID-19, enrolled during active disease. The CDR3 reads CASSLVGRGTGYTF. As DNA, the CDR3 is TGTGCCAGCAGCCTCGTGGGCAGGGGGACGGGCTACACCTTC.